The rows below give T cell receptor beta chains drawn from one sample of a study of T cell changes during pregnancy in multiple sclerosis. TCRdb keeps only in-frame clones here, not all; method: immunoSEQ multiplex PCR. The sample has 60,000 to 85,000 clones; about 91% are singletons. The material sequenced was peripheral blood, taken in the second trimester of pregnancy. The receptors shown here come from a female donor in good health, enrolled as a control in a pregnancy study. Both conserved end residues are part of each CDR3. D genes are given only for firm matches. Size tells how often a clone was seen (once, few, many) or the class of an expanded clone, and some rows leave it out.

d_call: TRBD1
j_call: TRBJ1-3
clone_size: -
v_call: TRBV9
cdr3_aa: CASSLQGVGNTIYF
cdr3_nt: TGTGCCAGCAGCCTACAGGGGGTAGGAAACACCATATATTTT

d_call: TRBD2
j_call: TRBJ2-1
clone_size: -
v_call: TRBV10-3
cdr3_aa: CAISGLAGVNEQFF
cdr3_nt: TGTGCCATCAGTGGACTAGCGGGAGTAAATGAGCAGTTCTTC

d_call: -
j_call: TRBJ2-7
clone_size: -
v_call: TRBV6-1
cdr3_aa: CASKVWGVSYEQYF
cdr3_nt: TGTGCCAGCAAGGTGTGGGGGGTCTCCTACGAGCAGTACTTC

d_call: -
j_call: TRBJ2-2
clone_size: -
v_call: TRBV19
cdr3_aa: CASSTTGEELFF
cdr3_nt: TGTGCCAGTAGTACCACAGGGGAGGAACTGTTTTTT

d_call: TRBD2
j_call: TRBJ2-5
clone_size: -
v_call: TRBV27
cdr3_aa: CASSLHREGKETQYF
cdr3_nt: TGTGCCAGCAGTTTGCATCGGGAGGGTAAAGAGACCCAGTACTTC

d_call: TRBD1
j_call: TRBJ2-7
clone_size: once
v_call: TRBV2
cdr3_aa: CASLPGGPPSIYEQYF
cdr3_nt: TGTGCCAGCCTTCCAGGGGGCCCTCCATCCATCTACGAGCAGTACTTC

d_call: TRBD2
j_call: TRBJ2-7
clone_size: -
v_call: TRBV7-4
cdr3_aa: CASTPQRGRGEQYF
cdr3_nt: TGTGCCAGCACCCCTCAGCGGGGGAGGGGCGAGCAGTACTTC

d_call: -
j_call: TRBJ2-7
clone_size: -
v_call: TRBV27
cdr3_aa: CASSFYTLDGHYEQYF
cdr3_nt: TGTGCCAGCAGTTTTTATACCCTAGACGGTCACTACGAGCAGTACTTC

d_call: TRBD2
j_call: TRBJ2-3
clone_size: -
v_call: TRBV6-6
cdr3_aa: CASSSLGRGRTDTQYF
cdr3_nt: TGTGCCAGCAGTTCACTCGGGAGGGGCCGCACAGATACGCAGTATTTT

d_call: -
j_call: TRBJ1-1
clone_size: few
v_call: TRBV9
cdr3_aa: CASSVGTLNTEAFF
cdr3_nt: TGTGCCAGCAGCGTCGGGACATTGAACACTGAAGCTTTCTTT

d_call: TRBD2
j_call: TRBJ2-7
clone_size: -
v_call: TRBV7-8
cdr3_aa: CASSSSGGTYEQYF
cdr3_nt: TGTGCCAGCAGTTCTAGCGGGGGGACCTACGAGCAGTACTTC

d_call: -
j_call: TRBJ1-5
clone_size: once
v_call: TRBV19
cdr3_aa: CASSTGVRGNQPQHF
cdr3_nt: TGTGCCAGTAGTACCGGAGTAAGAGGCAATCAGCCCCAGCATTTT

d_call: -
j_call: TRBJ2-7
clone_size: -
v_call: TRBV30
cdr3_aa: CAWSIAVEQYF
cdr3_nt: TGTGCCTGGAGTATAGCGGTCGAGCAGTACTTC

d_call: -
j_call: TRBJ1-5
clone_size: few
v_call: TRBV5-1
cdr3_aa: CASSPLSNQPQHF
cdr3_nt: TGCGCCAGCAGTCCTCTCAGCAATCAGCCCCAGCATTTT

d_call: -
j_call: TRBJ1-3
clone_size: -
v_call: TRBV27
cdr3_aa: CAGRQLGNTIYF
cdr3_nt: TGTGCCGGACGACAGCTAGGAAACACCATATATTTT

d_call: -
j_call: TRBJ2-1
clone_size: -
v_call: TRBV19
cdr3_aa: CASSTSSYNEQFF
cdr3_nt: TGTGCCAGTTCGACTAGCTCCTACAATGAGCAGTTCTTC

d_call: -
j_call: TRBJ2-7
clone_size: -
v_call: TRBV18
cdr3_aa: CASSLSGTPRAYEQYF
cdr3_nt: TGTGCCAGCTCACTCTCCGGGACACCCAGGGCCTACGAGCAGTACTTC

d_call: TRBD1
j_call: TRBJ1-1
clone_size: -
v_call: TRBV7-8
cdr3_aa: CASSLGTGGLLEAFF
cdr3_nt: TGTGCCAGCAGCCTGGGGACAGGGGGACTACTTGAAGCTTTCTTT

d_call: -
j_call: TRBJ1-1
clone_size: -
v_call: TRBV10-2
cdr3_aa: CASRADRQRNTEAFF
cdr3_nt: TGCGCCAGCAGGGCCGACAGGCAGCGGAACACTGAAGCTTTCTTT

d_call: TRBD2
j_call: TRBJ2-3
clone_size: -
v_call: TRBV4-3
cdr3_aa: CASSQERTSVQSTQYF
cdr3_nt: TGCGCCAGCAGCCAAGAGAGGACTAGCGTTCAAAGTACGCAGTATTTT

d_call: -
j_call: TRBJ1-2
clone_size: -
v_call: TRBV6-5
cdr3_aa: CASSYSQGKGYTF
cdr3_nt: TGTGCCAGCAGTTACAGCCAGGGGAAAGGCTACACCTTC

d_call: -
j_call: TRBJ2-3
clone_size: -
v_call: TRBV18
cdr3_aa: CASSPPTRSTQYF
cdr3_nt: TGTGCCAGCTCACCACCGACTAGATCAACGCAGTATTTT

d_call: TRBD1
j_call: TRBJ1-1
clone_size: few
v_call: TRBV19
cdr3_aa: CASRQGRTEAFF
cdr3_nt: TGTGCCAGTAGACAGGGGCGCACTGAAGCTTTCTTT

d_call: -
j_call: TRBJ2-1
clone_size: -
v_call: TRBV7-9
cdr3_aa: CASSLGTLNNEQFF
cdr3_nt: TGTGCCAGCAGCTTAGGGACATTAAACAATGAGCAGTTCTTC

d_call: -
j_call: TRBJ2-7
clone_size: -
v_call: TRBV28
cdr3_aa: CASRRTTNYEQYF
cdr3_nt: TGTGCCAGCAGGAGGACTACAAACTACGAGCAGTACTTC

d_call: TRBD2
j_call: TRBJ2-3
clone_size: -
v_call: TRBV6-4
cdr3_aa: CASSDRGGSTDTQYF
cdr3_nt: TGTGCCAGCAGTGACCGGGGGGGCAGCACAGATACGCAGTATTTT

d_call: TRBD1
j_call: TRBJ1-3
clone_size: -
v_call: TRBV5-1
cdr3_aa: CASSSDRGQGNTIYF
cdr3_nt: TGCGCCAGCAGCTCGGACAGGGGTCAAGGAAACACCATATATTTT

d_call: -
j_call: TRBJ2-3
clone_size: -
v_call: TRBV28
cdr3_aa: CASSSLTGIGTDTQYF
cdr3_nt: TGTGCCAGCAGTTCCCTTACAGGGATCGGCACAGATACGCAGTATTTT

d_call: TRBD1
j_call: TRBJ1-4
clone_size: -
v_call: TRBV25-1
cdr3_aa: CASSESRGIAQLFF
cdr3_nt: TGTGCCAGCAGTGAATCCAGGGGGATAGCACAACTGTTTTTT

d_call: -
j_call: TRBJ2-1
clone_size: -
v_call: TRBV19
cdr3_aa: CASSKGTWAGNEQFF
cdr3_nt: TGTGCCAGTAGTAAGGGGACTTGGGCGGGCAATGAGCAGTTCTTC

d_call: TRBD2
j_call: TRBJ2-6
clone_size: -
v_call: TRBV30
cdr3_aa: CAWSVYRLAGGFSGANVLTF
cdr3_nt: TGTGCCTGGAGTGTATATAGACTAGCGGGAGGGTTCTCTGGGGCCAACGTCCTGACTTTC

d_call: -
j_call: TRBJ2-7
clone_size: -
v_call: TRBV28
cdr3_aa: CASSPPGTRKVEQYF
cdr3_nt: TGTGCCAGCAGCCCACCGGGGACACGGAAAGTTGAGCAGTACTTC

d_call: -
j_call: TRBJ2-5
clone_size: -
v_call: TRBV5-6
cdr3_aa: CASSSDREGETQYF
cdr3_nt: TGTGCCAGCAGCTCGGACAGGGAGGGGGAGACCCAGTACTTC

d_call: -
j_call: TRBJ2-7
clone_size: -
v_call: TRBV2
cdr3_aa: CASSTGTHEQYF
cdr3_nt: TGTGCCAGCAGTACAGGGACCCACGAGCAGTACTTC